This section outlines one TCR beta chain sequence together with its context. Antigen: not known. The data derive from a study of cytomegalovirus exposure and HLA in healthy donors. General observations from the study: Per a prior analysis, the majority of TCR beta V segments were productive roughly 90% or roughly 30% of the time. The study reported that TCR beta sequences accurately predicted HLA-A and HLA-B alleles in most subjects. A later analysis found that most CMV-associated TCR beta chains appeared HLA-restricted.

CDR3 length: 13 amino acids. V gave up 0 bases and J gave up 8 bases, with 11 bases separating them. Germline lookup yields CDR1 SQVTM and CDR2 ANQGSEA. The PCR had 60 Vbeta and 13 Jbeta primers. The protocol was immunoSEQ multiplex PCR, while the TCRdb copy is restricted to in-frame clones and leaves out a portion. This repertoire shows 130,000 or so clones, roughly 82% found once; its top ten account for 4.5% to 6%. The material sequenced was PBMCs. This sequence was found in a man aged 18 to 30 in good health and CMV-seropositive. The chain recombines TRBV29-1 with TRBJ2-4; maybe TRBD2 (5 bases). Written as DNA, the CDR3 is TGCAGCGTTGAAGAGGTTGTGGAGGACATTCAGTACTTC. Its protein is CSVEEVVEDIQYF.